This T cell receptor beta chain comes out of a study of PD-1 blockade in classical Hodgkin lymphoma. The study, taken as a whole, reports: Reports described newly diagnosed patients as having lower baseline TCR diversity than healthy donors. Nivolumab initiation under 1 year post-ASCT meant exclusion.

The CDR3 runs to 17 residues. V lost 0 bases, J lost 3 bases, and 6 bases stayed unmatched. Germline V gene lookup returns CDR1 ENHRY and CDR2 SYGVKD. This clone showed up just once. The antigen is unknown. Generated by immunoSEQ multiplex PCR, the TCRdb table keeps only in-frame clones and is missing some. The table records tens of thousands of clones, more than 60% of them present only once. Each patient relapsed following autologous stem cell transplantation, and prior brentuximab vedotin exposure differed. The sequence was obtained from a human donor with classical Hodgkin lymphoma. This chain links TRBV10-3 with TRBJ2-1, with 9 bases aligning to TRBD1. The source material was peripheral blood mononuclear cells (PBMCs), sampled before the second cycle of nivolumab. As DNA, the CDR3 is TGTGCCATCAGTGAGTCAACCGGGACAGGGCTCTACAATGAGCAGTTCTTC. It encodes CAISESTGTGLYNEQFF.